This T cell receptor (beta chain) comes out of a study of Ad26.COV2.S vaccination and SARS-CoV-2 variants. Study-wide results and caveats: Placebo and vaccine recipients had non-spike TCR breadth that was similar. Spike-specific CD8+ and CD4+ T cell responses reportedly showed substantial breadth after vaccination.

Only one count was recorded for this clone. Its target is not known. TCRdb keeps only in-frame clones here, not all; method: immunoSEQ multiplex PCR. The sample lists 380,000 or so clones, 88% seen once, with around 6.4% in the top ten. Treatment indicated: about 20 received Ad26.COV2.S at low or high dose, single or two shots; 5 received placebo; per-sample allocation not given. Collection of the samples took place on day 63 after the first injection of vaccine or placebo. The donor was a Boston adult aged 18-55 years. Wuhan-strain spike was delivered by a replication-incompetent Ad26 vector. V was cut by 3 bases and J by 2 bases, with 4 bases left in between. Germline CDR1 reads DFQATT; CDR2 reads SNEGSKA (reference sequence). The CDR3 contains 11 residues.

This clonotype was sampled from a person between 18 and 60 years old who received the Ad26.COV2.S COVID-19 vaccine or a placebo. The rearrangement joins TRBV20-1 to TRBJ2-5, with D unclear. The sample consisted of peripheral blood, taken in a trial of Ad26.COV2.S vaccine versus placebo. CDR3 loop: CSARIQETQYF. Here the CDR3 DNA reads TGCAGTGCTAGGATTCAAGAGACCCAGTACTTC.